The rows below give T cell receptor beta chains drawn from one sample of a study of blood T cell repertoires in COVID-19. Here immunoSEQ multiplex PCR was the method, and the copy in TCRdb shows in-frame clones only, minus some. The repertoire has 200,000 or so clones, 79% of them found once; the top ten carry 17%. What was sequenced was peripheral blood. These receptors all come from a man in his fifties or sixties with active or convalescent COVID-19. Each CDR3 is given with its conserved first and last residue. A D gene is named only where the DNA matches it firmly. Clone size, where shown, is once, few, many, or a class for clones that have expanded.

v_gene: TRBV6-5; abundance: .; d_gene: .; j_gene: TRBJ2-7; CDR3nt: TGTGCCAGCAGTTACTGGGGACATGGGATGGGGCAGTACTTC; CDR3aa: CASSYWGHGMGQYF
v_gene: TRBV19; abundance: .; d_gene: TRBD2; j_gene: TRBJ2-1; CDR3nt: TGTGCCAGTAGTGTGGGGCCTAGCGGCAACACCTTGAGCTCCTACAATGAGCAGTTCTTC; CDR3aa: CASSVGPSGNTLSSYNEQFF
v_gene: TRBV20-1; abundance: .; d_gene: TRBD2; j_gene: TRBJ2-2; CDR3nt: TGCAGTGCTAGTGCTGCGGGGGGTGGGCGGACCGGGGAGCTGTTTTTT; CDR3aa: CSASAAGGGRTGELFF
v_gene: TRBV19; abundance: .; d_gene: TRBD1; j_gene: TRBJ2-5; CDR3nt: TGTGCCAGTAGTAGGACAGGGCAAGAGACCCAGTACTTC; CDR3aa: CASSRTGQETQYF
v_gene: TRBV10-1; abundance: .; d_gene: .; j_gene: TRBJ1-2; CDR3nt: TGCGCCAGCAGTGAGGGCCAGGCAAACTATGGCTACACCTTC; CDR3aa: CASSEGQANYGYTF
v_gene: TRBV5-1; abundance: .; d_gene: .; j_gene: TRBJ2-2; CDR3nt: TGCGCCAGCAGCCCGAAAACAGGGTCCGCCGGGGAGCTGTTTTTT; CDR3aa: CASSPKTGSAGELFF
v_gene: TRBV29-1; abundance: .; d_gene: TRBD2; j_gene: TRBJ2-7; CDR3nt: TGCAGCGTGGGGGGGAGCCAGGGAAGGCCCTACGAGCAGTACTTC; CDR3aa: CSVGGSQGRPYEQYF
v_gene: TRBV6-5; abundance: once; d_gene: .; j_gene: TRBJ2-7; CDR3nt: TGTGCCAGCAGCCCATTGTGGCCGGAGCAGTACTTC; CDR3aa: CASSPLWPEQYF
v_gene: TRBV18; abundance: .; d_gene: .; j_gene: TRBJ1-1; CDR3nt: TGTGCCAGCGCAGAGGGCCTCCTGGCGGAAACAGAAGAAGCTTTCTTT; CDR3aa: CASAEGLLAETEEAFF
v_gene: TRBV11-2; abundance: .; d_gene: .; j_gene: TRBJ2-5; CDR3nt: TGTGCCAGCAGCCCTAGACTGGTAGGGGGGACCCAGTACTTC; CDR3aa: CASSPRLVGGTQYF
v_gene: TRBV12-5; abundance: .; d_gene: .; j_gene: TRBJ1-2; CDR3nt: TGTGCTAGTGGTCCAACCACTCGGGGAGATTACGATGGCTACACCTTC; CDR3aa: CASGPTTRGDYDGYTF
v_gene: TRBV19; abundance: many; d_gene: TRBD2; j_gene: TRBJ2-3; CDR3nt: TGTGCCAGTAGTGAACTAGCGGGGACAGCAGATACGCAGTATTTT; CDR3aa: CASSELAGTADTQYF
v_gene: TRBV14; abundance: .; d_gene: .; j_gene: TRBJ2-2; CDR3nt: TGTGCCAGCAGCCAGCTCCAAGCGGGTTCCACCGGGGAGCTGTTTTTT; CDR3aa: CASSQLQAGSTGELFF
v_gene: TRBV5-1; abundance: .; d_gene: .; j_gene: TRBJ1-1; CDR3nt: TGCGCCAGCAGGTTTGGGGGAGGCGACACTGAAGCTTTCTTT; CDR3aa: CASRFGGGDTEAFF
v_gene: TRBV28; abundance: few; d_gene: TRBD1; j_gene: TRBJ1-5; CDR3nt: TGTGCCAGCAGTGCCCCCGGGACAGGTATCTACAATCAGCCCCAGCATTTT; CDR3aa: CASSAPGTGIYNQPQHF
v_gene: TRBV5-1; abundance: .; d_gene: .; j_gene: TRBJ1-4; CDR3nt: TGCGCCAGCAGCTTGGGACAGCCGAATGAAAAACTGTTTTTT; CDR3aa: CASSLGQPNEKLFF
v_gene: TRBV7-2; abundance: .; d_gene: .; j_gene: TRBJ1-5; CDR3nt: TGTGCCAGCAGCTTACGGGGTCGCAATCAGCCCCAGCATTTT; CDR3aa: CASSLRGRNQPQHF
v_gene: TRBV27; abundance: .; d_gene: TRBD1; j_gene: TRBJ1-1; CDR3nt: TGTGCCAGCAGTCTAAACAGGGGGTACACTGAAGCTTTCTTT; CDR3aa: CASSLNRGYTEAFF
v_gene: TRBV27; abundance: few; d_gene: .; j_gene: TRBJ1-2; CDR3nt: TGTGCCAGCAGCCGGGAAAGTTTCTATGGCTACACCTTC; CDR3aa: CASSRESFYGYTF
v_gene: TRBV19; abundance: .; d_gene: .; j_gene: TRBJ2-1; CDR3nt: TGTGCCAGTAGTGAGTCCGCCAGGGTAGGTGAGCAGTTCTTC; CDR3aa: CASSESARVGEQFF
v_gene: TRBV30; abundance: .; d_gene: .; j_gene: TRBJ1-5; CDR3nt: TGTGCCTCACAGGGTCTCAATCAGCCCCAGCATTTT; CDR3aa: CASQGLNQPQHF
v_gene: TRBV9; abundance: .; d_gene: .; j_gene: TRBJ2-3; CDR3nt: TGTGCCAGCAGCGGCGGACTACCCGTGGGGGATACGCAGTATTTT; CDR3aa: CASSGGLPVGDTQYF
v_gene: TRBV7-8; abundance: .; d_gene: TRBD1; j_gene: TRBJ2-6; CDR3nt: TGTGCCAGCACCAGGGACAGGTTTTTTTTTCGTGCTGGGGCCAACGTCCTGACTTTC; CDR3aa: CASTRDRFFFRAGANVLTF
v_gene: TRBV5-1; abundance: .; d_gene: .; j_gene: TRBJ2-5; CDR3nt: TGCGCCAGCCGGTACCAAGAGACCCAGTACTTC; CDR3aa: CASRYQETQYF
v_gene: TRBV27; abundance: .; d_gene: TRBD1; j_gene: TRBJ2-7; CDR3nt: TGTGCCAGCAGGAACCGGGGCAGGGGGCAGGAGCAGTACTTC; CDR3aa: CASRNRGRGQEQYF
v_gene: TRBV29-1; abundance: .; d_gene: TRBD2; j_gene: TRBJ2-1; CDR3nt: TGCAGCGTTGGAGGTAGCGGGAGTGGGAATGAGCAGTTCTTC; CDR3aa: CSVGGSGSGNEQFF
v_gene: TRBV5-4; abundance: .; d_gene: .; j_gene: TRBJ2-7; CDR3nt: TGTGCCAGCAGCTCTGGACAGACCTACGAGCAGTACTTC; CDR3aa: CASSSGQTYEQYF
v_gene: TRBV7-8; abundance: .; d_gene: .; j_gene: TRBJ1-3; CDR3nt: TGTGCCAGCAGCCCCGGGGGCTCTGGAAACACCATATATTTT; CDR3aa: CASSPGGSGNTIYF
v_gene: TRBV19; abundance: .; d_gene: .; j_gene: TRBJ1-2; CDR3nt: TGTGCCAGTAGTGGTGCCAGGTCCTATGGCTACACCTTC; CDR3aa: CASSGARSYGYTF
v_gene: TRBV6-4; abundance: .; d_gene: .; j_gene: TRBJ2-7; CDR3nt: TGTGCCAGCAACACAGCGGCCTACGAGCAGTACTTC; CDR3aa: CASNTAAYEQYF
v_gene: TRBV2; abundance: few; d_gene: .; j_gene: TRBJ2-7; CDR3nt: TGTGCCAGCAAGGAGGGTTACGAGCAGTACTTC; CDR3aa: CASKEGYEQYF
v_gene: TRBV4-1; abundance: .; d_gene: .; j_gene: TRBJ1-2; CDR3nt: TGCGCCAGCAGCCAAGATGGAGGGTATGGCTACACCTTC; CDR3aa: CASSQDGGYGYTF